This TCR beta chain was found in a study of PD-L1 blockade in urothelial cancer. Overall study: The patients' atezolizumab therapy, 1,200 mg intravenously every 3 weeks, started in about 2014. Analyzed time points were 3 weeks (second dose) and 6 weeks after therapy began. Typically, measured as a median, blood samples had approximately 130,000 T cells.

Time point defined: pretreatment peripheral blood. Each patient contributed between 1 and 8 total time points of blood mononuclear cells, pretreatment and during treatment. CDR3 length: 14 residues. Trimming removed 4 bases at V and 8 bases at J, with 15 bases between. The V gene's germline CDR1 is SGHDT and CDR2 YYEEEE. Sequenced by immunoSEQ multiplex PCR; TCRdb stores in-frame clones only, minus some. The sample has some 52,000 clones, around 79% seen once. This sequence joins TRBV5-6 and TRBJ1-4; the D is unclear. The source of this sequence is a man aged 65 to 85 with urothelial cancer. Sequencing used PBMCs, obtained around atezolizumab (anti-PD-L1) treatment. The CDR3 spells CASSPAGRREKLFF. The CDR3 DNA reads TGTGCCAGCAGCCCGGCGGGCCGAAGGGAAAAACTGTTTTTT.